A single sample gave rise to the 24 T cell receptor beta chains below, sequenced in a study of blood T cell repertoires in COVID-19. Repertoires were generated with immunoSEQ multiplex PCR, while TCRdb's copy carries only in-frame clones and drops some. Of about 220,000 clones in the sample, over 75% were seen once. Sample: PBMCs or T cells enriched from blood (not recorded which). These receptors came from a woman aged 60-75 years who had recovered from COVID-19.

J is TRBJ1-6 and V is TRBV2; TRBD1 might be the D (5 bases). Looked up from germline, CDR1 is SNHLY and CDR2 is FYNNEI. CDR3 length equals 14 residues. V was pared by 6 bases and J by 10 bases, with 16 bases between. The CDR3 spells CASSLDTLGSPLHF. CDR3 coding DNA: TGTGCCAGCAGCCTGGACACCCTGGGGTCACCCCTCCACTTT.

V is TRBV2 and J is TRBJ1-1, with TRBD1 as a possible D gene (6 bases). CDR1 is SNHLY and CDR2 is FYNNEI in the germline V gene. The CDR3 spans 14 residues. V was clipped by 4 bases and J by 2 bases, with 11 bases between them. As DNA, the CDR3 is TGTGCCAGCAGTGCGAGGACAGCCAACACTGAAGCTTTCTTT. It codes for CASSARTANTEAFF.

The chain links TRBV27 to TRBJ1-1; D is perhaps TRBD1 (5 bases). Trimming shortened V by 5 bases and J by 3 bases, and 16 bases separated the two germline ends. The CDR3 spans 15 residues. Germline V gene lookup returns CDR1 MNHEY and CDR2 SMNVEV (reference sequence). Here the CDR3 reads CASSRFAGRDTEAFF. CDR3 in DNA: TGTGCCAGCAGTCGGTTCGCAGGGAGGGACACTGAAGCTTTCTTT.

The CDR3 coding sequence is TGCGCCAGCAGCCAAGAAATAACAGGGTACACTGAAGCTTTCTTT. Protein product: CASSQEITGYTEAFF. The J gene is TRBJ1-1, the V gene TRBV4-3; D may be TRBD1 (6 bases). Germline V gene data show CDR1 as LGHNA and CDR2 as YSLEER. CDR3 length: 15 residues. V lost 0 bases and J lost 3, with 11 bases in between.

The chain carries TRBV5-1 and TRBJ2-3, with a weak D call TRBD1 (5 bases). In germline, CDR1 is SGHRS, CDR2 YFSETQ. The CDR3 runs 17 residues. Trimming removed 0 bases from V and 7 bases from J, with 21 bases in between. The CDR3 region is CASSLGGQGARVNTQYF. The CDR3 bases are TGCGCCAGCAGCTTGGGGGGCCAAGGGGCCAGGGTAAATACGCAGTATTTT.

Here the CDR3 DNA reads TGTGCCAGCAGCTTAAGCGGAGGGGTGTCCTACGAGCAGTACTTC. Translation gives CASSLSGGVSYEQYF. The rearrangement links TRBV27 to TRBJ2-7; possible D gene TRBD2, 6 bases. V was cut by 6 bases and J by 1 base, with 16 bases left in between. The CDR3 is 15 amino acids. The germline CDR1 and CDR2 sequences are MNHEY and SMNVEV (reference sequence).

The chain has TRBV2 and TRBJ1-3; D is perhaps TRBD1 (5 bases). The CDR3 is 12 amino acids. Germline-derived CDR1 and CDR2 are SNHLY and FYNNEI. V lost 6 bases and J lost 6, with 9 bases in between. The CDR3 region is CASRQGANTIYF. DNA of the CDR3: TGTGCCAGCAGGCAGGGTGCAAACACCATATATTTT.

The chain recombines TRBV6-5 with TRBJ2-7, with TRBD1 identical over 8 bases. Germline V gives CDR1 MNHEY, CDR2 SVGAGI. The junction had 4 bases not matched to a gene; V was cut back by 5 bases and J by 7 bases. The length of the CDR3 is 12 residues. CDR3 DNA: TGTGCCAGCAGTCCGGACAGGGAAGAGCAGTACTTC. It codes for CASSPDREEQYF.

By its share, this clone is medium-sized. The CDR3 DNA reads TGTGCCAGCAGCTTCATCCCTCAGGGGGCTGACGAGCAGTACTTC. The encoded protein is CASSFIPQGADEQYF. The gene calls are TRBV7-9 and TRBJ2-7, with 8 bases that match TRBD1. The CDR3 is 15 residues long. Germline-derived CDR1 and CDR2 are SEHNR and FQNEAQ (reference sequence). Germline trimming cut 3 bases from V and 5 bases from J; bases unmatched to any gene: 9.

The chain combines TRBV3-1 (or the pseudogene TRBV3-2) with TRBJ2-7; D perhaps matches TRBD2 (5 bases). This CDR3 region has 17 residues. V was trimmed by 1 base and J by 5 bases, leaving 21 bases between them. Germline-derived CDR1 and CDR2 are LGHDT and YNNKEL (reference sequence). The CDR3 bases are TGTGCCAGCAGCCAAGGCGTTGCGGGCTGCATCCCCCACGAGCAGTACTTC. This sequence encodes CASSQGVAGCIPHEQYF.

The chain has TRBV12-3 or TRBV12-4 and TRBJ2-1; weak D call: TRBD2 (5 bases). This CDR3 contains 11 residues. The V end lost 7 bases, the J end lost 12 bases, and 13 bases lay between the germline ends. The CDR3 nucleotides read TGTGCCAGCACCTCGGACGGAGGGCAGTTCTTC. Encoded protein: CASTSDGGQFF.

The V call is TRBV7-2, the J call TRBJ2-5; TRBD2 matches at 8 bases. From germline, CDR1 is SGHTA and CDR2 FQGNSA. The CDR3 sequence is 14 residues long. Losses at the gene ends were 5 bases for V and 1 base for J; bases not matched to a gene: 3. The CDR3 bases are TGTGCCAGCAGCCCGGGACTAGTCCAAGAGACCCAGTACTTC. It yields the protein CASSPGLVQETQYF.

V is TRBV5-4 and J is TRBJ2-3; TRBD1 might be the D (5 bases). The CDR3 length is 13 residues. Germline-derived CDR1 and CDR2 are SGHNT and YYREEE (reference sequence). Trimming took 2 bases from V and 5 from J, leaving 9 bases between them. CDR3 in amino acids: CASSLKGLDTQYF. Here the CDR3 DNA reads TGTGCCAGCAGCTTAAAGGGGCTAGATACGCAGTATTTT.

This clone was recorded once. The genes are TRBV6-5 and TRBJ2-1, with a weak D call TRBD1 (6 bases). This CDR3 comprises 15 residues. Trimming took off 8 bases at V and 0 bases at J, with 14 bases between the two ends. Germline V lookup: CDR1 MNHEY, CDR2 SVGAGI. CDR3 region: CASVRAQGSYNEQFF. For the CDR3, the DNA is TGTGCCAGCGTGAGGGCACAGGGCTCCTACAATGAGCAGTTCTTC.

This clone showed up just a few times. V usage is TRBV10-1 and J usage is TRBJ2-6; tentatively, D is TRBD1 (6 bases). CDR3 length: 15 residues. Trimming pared 4 bases from V and 2 bases from J, leaving 9 bases between. In germline, CDR1 is WNHNN, CDR2 SYGVQD (reference sequence). The CDR3 region has the DNA TGCGCCAGCAGTGCCGGACAGACTGGGGCCAACGTCCTGACTTTC. Residues: CASSAGQTGANVLTF.

J is TRBJ2-3 and V is TRBV10-3; 10 bases align to TRBD2. Germline CDR1 is ENHRY and CDR2 is SYGVKD. This CDR3 is built from 16 residues. V was pared by 2 bases and J by 2 bases, with 4 bases of the junction left unmatched. CDR3 in amino acids: CAISETSGAPTDTQYF. The CDR3 nucleotides are TGTGCCATCAGTGAGACTAGCGGGGCCCCCACAGATACGCAGTATTTT.

The V call is TRBV11-2, the J call TRBJ1-3, with D unclear. CDR3 size: 13 residues. V was trimmed by 2 bases and J by 1 base, leaving 3 bases between them. Germline V gene sequence: CDR1 SGHAT, CDR2 FQNNGV. The CDR3 sequence is CASSLPSGNTIYF. The CDR3 DNA reads as TGTGCCAGCAGCTTACCATCTGGAAACACCATATATTTT.

The chain has TRBV7-9 and TRBJ1-2; 9 bases line up with TRBD1. This CDR3 has 17 amino acids. V gave up 5 bases and J gave up 2 bases; unmatched junction bases: 12. CDR1 is SEHNR and CDR2 is FQNEAQ in the germline V gene (reference sequence). The CDR3 DNA reads as TGTGCCAGCAGCGATCCCGGACAGGGGCCTACAAACTATGGCTACACCTTC. It yields the protein CASSDPGQGPTNYGYTF.

The chain combines TRBV4-3 with TRBJ1-1; D uncertain. Germline V gives CDR1 LGHNA, CDR2 YSLEER. V dropped 2 bases and J dropped 3 bases, with 13 bases sitting between them. This CDR3 spans 15 amino acids. CDR3 sequence: CASSQPGRGDTEAFF. DNA for the CDR3: TGCGCCAGCAGCCAACCGGGCCGCGGGGACACTGAAGCTTTCTTT.

The chain is built from TRBV2 and TRBJ2-7, with a possible D match to TRBD1 (6 bases). Trimming removed 7 bases at V and 5 bases at J, with 21 bases between. This CDR3 has 15 amino acids. Germline V CDR1 and CDR2: SNHLY, FYNNEI. The CDR3 loop is CASTILGTSVNEQYF. As DNA, the CDR3 is TGTGCCAGCACAATCCTCGGGACAAGTGTCAACGAGCAGTACTTC.

This rearrangement joins TRBV11-2 to TRBJ2-2; D may be TRBD1 (5 bases). The V end was cut by 2 bases, the J end by 0 bases, with 10 bases between. The CDR3 length is 16 residues. The V gene's germline CDR1 is SGHAT and CDR2 FQNNGV. The DNA of the CDR3 is TGTGCCAGCAGCTTAAATTGGACACCGAACACCGGGGAGCTGTTTTTT. As protein: CASSLNWTPNTGELFF.

The chain joins TRBV6-2 or TRBV6-3 to TRBJ2-7; TRBD2 is a possible D gene (6 bases). Per germline, CDR1 MNHEY and CDR2 SVGEGT. Deletions cut 6 bases from V and 3 bases from J, with 9 bases between. The CDR3 extends over 12 amino acids. The CDR3 loop is CASSRTNYEQYF. CDR3 nucleotides: TGTGCCAGCAGCCGGACTAACTACGAGCAGTACTTC.

CDR3 loop: CASSDRGLVSYEQYF. As DNA, the CDR3 is TGTGCCAGTAGTGACCGGGGACTAGTATCCTACGAGCAGTACTTC. V and J are TRBV19 and TRBJ2-7; the match to TRBD2 covers 8 bases. This CDR3 spans 15 amino acids. The V gene's germline CDR1 is LNHDA and CDR2 SQIVND (reference sequence). With 5 bases clipped from V and 1 base from J, the junction kept 7 bases outside the gene matches.

Concerning this clone itself: The same CDR3 can be traced to other DNA sequences in this sample. This chain links TRBV19 with TRBJ1-1; D is unresolved. The length of the CDR3 is 11 residues. Trimming pared 6 bases from V and 2 bases from J, leaving 4 bases between. The V gene's germline CDR1 is LNHDA and CDR2 SQIVND (reference sequence). The CDR3 DNA reads as TGTGCCAGTAGGTTAAACACTGAAGCTTTCTTT. Protein product: CASRLNTEAFF. Using reference TRBV19 and TRBJ1-1 for the parts outside the CDR3, the full variable domain is DGGITQSPKYLFRKEGQNVTLSCEQNLNHDAMYWYRQDPGQGLRLIYYSQIVNDFQKGDIAEGYSVSREKKESFPLTVTSAQKNPTAFYLCASRLNTEAFFGQGTRLTVV.